This T cell receptor beta chain is from a study of T cell responses to AZD1222 COVID-19 vaccine. As for the study in general: Timing groups of about 4 and about 12 weeks for second doses were pooled. Study-level points and caveats: Regions left unmutated in variants are reportedly the target of nearly half of spike-specific TCRs. Clonal diversity was possibly underestimated, and white British individuals and females predominated among donors.

The protocol was immunoSEQ multiplex PCR, while the TCRdb copy is restricted to in-frame clones and leaves out a portion. This table holds about 260,000 clones, approximately 93% found once. About this clone itself: The antigen is undetermined.

The CDR3 covers 13 residues. The V and J ends lost 3 bases and 7 bases respectively, with 10 bases between them. Germline CDR1 reads DFQATT; CDR2 reads SNEGSKA (reference sequence). The chain links TRBV20-1 to TRBJ1-6, with D maybe TRBD1 (6 bases). This receptor was obtained from an adult in good health. Sequences were derived from peripheral blood, sampled on day 0 of AZD1222 vaccination. The CDR3 sequence: CSASRGTNSPLHF. In DNA, the CDR3 is TGCAGTGCTAGTAGGGGGACAAATTCACCCCTCCACTTT.